These 4 T cell receptor beta chains were all obtained from the same sample, sequenced in a study of blood T cell repertoires in COVID-19. Profiled with immunoSEQ multiplex PCR; TCRdb holds only in-frame clones, not every one. This table has 150,000 to 250,000 clones, about 80% appearing once. What was sequenced was peripheral blood. These receptors all come from a human donor with acute or convalescent COVID-19. The donor label of this sample is uncertain.

The V call is TRBV12-3 or TRBV12-4, the J call TRBJ2-5; D gene ambiguous. The CDR3 runs 11 residues. Trimming pared 6 bases from V and 5 bases from J, leaving 7 bases between. Here the CDR3 reads CASSYLETQYF. The DNA for the CDR3 is TGTGCCAGCAGCTACCTGGAGACCCAGTACTTC.

The genes are TRBV5-5 and TRBJ2-7; TRBD1 aligns across 8 bases. The CDR3 spans 18 residues. CDR1 and CDR2 from the germline V gene are SGHKS and YYEKEE (reference sequence). V gave up 5 bases and J gave up 4 bases; unmatched junction bases: 20. The CDR3 DNA follows: TGTGCCAGCAGTTCCCATACCAATTCCGGGACAGGTTGGTACGAGCAGTACTTC. Translating gives CASSSHTNSGTGWYEQYF.

This clone has just one count. The chain joins TRBV19 to TRBJ1-5; D remains ambiguous. This CDR3 has 15 amino acids. V was cut by 3 bases and J by 3 bases, with 12 bases left in between. The germline V gene has CDR1 LNHDA and CDR2 SQIVND (reference sequence). CDR3 region: CASSIREQFNQPQHF. DNA of the CDR3: TGTGCCAGTAGTATTCGGGAACAGTTCAATCAGCCCCAGCATTTT.

The CDR3 bases are TGTGCCAGCTCACCGACAGGGATGGATCAGCCCCAGCATTTT. Translated: CASSPTGMDQPQHF. The J gene is TRBJ1-5, the V gene TRBV18; 7 positions agree with TRBD1. The V and J ends lost 3 bases and 5 bases, in that order; junction bases with no gene match: 4. CDR1 and CDR2 from the germline V gene are KGHSH and LQKENI. The CDR3 loop spans 14 amino acids.